This is a list of T cell receptor beta chains from one sample in a study of blood T cells in healthy people across ages. TCRdb analysed the 5' RACE reads with MiXCR anew, one entry per CDR3 protein. The data contain around 850,000 distinct CDR3 sequences, roughly 40% of them seen just once; the ten biggest clones take up about an eighth. Sequenced sample: blood. The receptors shown here come from a man aged 18 to 29 in good health. Both conserved end residues are part of each CDR3. A D gene is named only where the DNA matches it firmly. Expanded clones get a size class; other rows say once, few or many, or leave the size out.

j_call: TRBJ1-6; clone_size: -; d_call: TRBD1; v_call: TRBV6-1; cdr3_nt: TGTGCCAGCACAGACGTTCCGGGACAGGGGTCACCCCTCCACTTT; cdr3_aa: CASTDVPGQGSPLHF
j_call: TRBJ1-1; clone_size: -; d_call: -; v_call: TRBV14; cdr3_nt: TGTGCCAGCAGCCAAGATTCGGCAGCGGGGGACACTGAAGCTTTCTTT; cdr3_aa: CASSQDSAAGDTEAFF
j_call: TRBJ1-2; clone_size: few; d_call: TRBD1; v_call: TRBV4-1; cdr3_nt: TGCGCCAGCAGCCGGGACACAGGGGGGGGCTATGGCTACACCTTC; cdr3_aa: CASSRDTGGGYGYTF
j_call: TRBJ1-5; clone_size: few; d_call: TRBD1; v_call: TRBV6-6; cdr3_nt: TGTGCCAGCAGCCCCGGGACAGGGGTAGATGGGCAGCCCCAGCATTTT; cdr3_aa: CASSPGTGVDGQPQHF
j_call: TRBJ1-5; clone_size: -; d_call: -; v_call: TRBV7-2; cdr3_nt: TGTGCCAGCAGCGCCCGCCCTGGGGATCAGCCCCAGCATTTT; cdr3_aa: CASSARPGDQPQHF
j_call: TRBJ1-1; clone_size: -; d_call: TRBD1; v_call: TRBV14; cdr3_nt: TGTGCCAGCACCCCCGGGACAGGCTCGAACACTGAAGCTTTCTTT; cdr3_aa: CASTPGTGSNTEAFF
j_call: TRBJ2-2; clone_size: -; d_call: -; v_call: TRBV10-3; cdr3_nt: TGTGCCATCAGTAGCGACGGGACCAGGGAGCTGTTTTTT; cdr3_aa: CAISSDGTRELFF
j_call: TRBJ2-1; clone_size: -; d_call: -; v_call: TRBV6-1; cdr3_nt: TGTGCCAGCAGTGAAGACCAGCCTTCCTACAATGAGCAGTTCTTC; cdr3_aa: CASSEDQPSYNEQFF
j_call: TRBJ2-5; clone_size: -; d_call: -; v_call: TRBV9; cdr3_nt: TGTGCCAGCAGCGAGGATGGGGTCCAAGAGACCCAGTACTTC; cdr3_aa: CASSEDGVQETQYF
j_call: TRBJ2-3; clone_size: -; d_call: -; v_call: TRBV4-1; cdr3_nt: TGCGCCAGCAGCCTCCCCTCGACAGGAAACACAGATACGCAGTATTTT; cdr3_aa: CASSLPSTGNTDTQYF
j_call: TRBJ2-3; clone_size: -; d_call: -; v_call: TRBV5-1; cdr3_nt: TGCGCCAGCAGCTTGGCCGGGTCCAACAAGGATACGCAGTATTTT; cdr3_aa: CASSLAGSNKDTQYF
j_call: TRBJ1-2; clone_size: -; d_call: TRBD1; v_call: TRBV12-3/TRBV12-4; cdr3_nt: TGTGCCAGCAGTTTCAGGGGGCGCGACTATGGCTACACCTTC; cdr3_aa: CASSFRGRDYGYTF
j_call: TRBJ2-1; clone_size: few; d_call: TRBD2; v_call: TRBV5-1; cdr3_nt: TGCGCCAGCAGCGGGACAACTAGCGGGGCCTACAATGAGCAGTTCTTC; cdr3_aa: CASSGTTSGAYNEQFF
j_call: TRBJ2-1; clone_size: -; d_call: -; v_call: TRBV18; cdr3_nt: TGTGCCAGCTCCGGGTTCCAGGGCTACAATGAGCAGTTCTTC; cdr3_aa: CASSGFQGYNEQFF
j_call: TRBJ1-2; clone_size: -; d_call: -; v_call: TRBV6-1; cdr3_nt: TGTGCCAGCAGTGAACGAACAGCCCTCTATGGCTACACCTTC; cdr3_aa: CASSERTALYGYTF
j_call: TRBJ2-7; clone_size: -; d_call: -; v_call: TRBV10-3; cdr3_nt: TGTGCCATCAGTGAAAGCTTGGGACGCCTGAGCTCCTACAATGAGCAGTACTTC; cdr3_aa: CAISESLGRLSSYNEQYF
j_call: TRBJ2-7; clone_size: -; d_call: TRBD2; v_call: TRBV11-2; cdr3_nt: TGTGCCAGCAGCTTTAGGCGAAGGGCTAGCGGGGGGACTTCCTACGAGCAGTACTTC; cdr3_aa: CASSFRRRASGGTSYEQYF
j_call: TRBJ1-4; clone_size: -; d_call: TRBD1; v_call: TRBV5-6; cdr3_nt: TGTGCCAGCAGCACCCGACAGGGAGGTGAAAAACTGTTTTTT; cdr3_aa: CASSTRQGGEKLFF
j_call: TRBJ2-5; clone_size: -; d_call: -; v_call: TRBV4-2; cdr3_nt: TGTGCCAGCAGCCAAGAAGGAACAGCCCAAGAGACCCAGTACTTC; cdr3_aa: CASSQEGTAQETQYF
j_call: TRBJ2-7; clone_size: few; d_call: TRBD1; v_call: TRBV7-8; cdr3_nt: TGTGCCAGCAGCGTCCGGGACAGGGTTGCGGCCGAGCAGTACTTC; cdr3_aa: CASSVRDRVAAEQYF
j_call: TRBJ2-7; clone_size: -; d_call: -; v_call: TRBV6-2/TRBV6-3; cdr3_nt: TGTGCCAGCAGTGGACGTTACGAGCAGTACTTC; cdr3_aa: CASSGRYEQYF
j_call: TRBJ1-2; clone_size: -; d_call: -; v_call: TRBV20-1; cdr3_nt: TGCAGTGCTAGAGGCGACTATGGCTACACCTTC; cdr3_aa: CSARGDYGYTF
j_call: TRBJ1-5; clone_size: -; d_call: -; v_call: TRBV18; cdr3_nt: TGTGCCAGCTCACTCCGGACGCTCGGGGGGTATAGCAATCAGCCCCAGCATTTT; cdr3_aa: CASSLRTLGGYSNQPQHF
j_call: TRBJ2-3; clone_size: -; d_call: -; v_call: TRBV9; cdr3_nt: TGTGCCAGCAGCGTAGGTATTAGGGGGGACACAGATACGCAGTATTTT; cdr3_aa: CASSVGIRGDTDTQYF
j_call: TRBJ1-5; clone_size: -; d_call: -; v_call: TRBV6-5; cdr3_nt: TGTGCCAGCAGTTACTCCCCTCTTAGCAATCAGCCCCAGCATTTT; cdr3_aa: CASSYSPLSNQPQHF
j_call: TRBJ2-7; clone_size: -; d_call: -; v_call: TRBV20-1; cdr3_nt: TGCAGTGCCGAACTCGTCAATGAGCAGTACTTC; cdr3_aa: CSAELVNEQYF
j_call: TRBJ2-7; clone_size: many; d_call: TRBD1; v_call: TRBV14; cdr3_nt: TGTGCCAGCAGCCACCGGGACAGACCCTACGAGCAGTACTTC; cdr3_aa: CASSHRDRPYEQYF
j_call: TRBJ1-2; clone_size: -; d_call: TRBD1; v_call: TRBV13; cdr3_nt: TGTGCCAGCGACTACGGTCAGGGGGCGGATGGCTACATCTTC; cdr3_aa: CASDYGQGADGYIF
j_call: TRBJ2-1; clone_size: few; d_call: -; v_call: TRBV7-9; cdr3_nt: TGTGCCAGCGTCCACCTCGGGAGCGATGAGCAGTTCTTC; cdr3_aa: CASVHLGSDEQFF
j_call: TRBJ2-3; clone_size: -; d_call: TRBD2; v_call: TRBV5-1; cdr3_nt: TGCGCCAGCAGCTTTGGTGTTAGTAGCGGGGGCACAGATGCGCAGTATTTT; cdr3_aa: CASSFGVSSGGTDAQYF
j_call: TRBJ2-7; clone_size: -; d_call: -; v_call: TRBV2; cdr3_nt: TGTGCCAGCAGTTATGACACCTACGAGCAGTACTTC; cdr3_aa: CASSYDTYEQYF
j_call: TRBJ1-2; clone_size: -; d_call: TRBD1; v_call: TRBV10-2; cdr3_nt: TGCGCCAGCCTAGGGACAGGGGGCGTAAACTATGGCTACACCTTC; cdr3_aa: CASLGTGGVNYGYTF
j_call: TRBJ2-5; clone_size: -; d_call: TRBD1; v_call: TRBV6-6; cdr3_nt: TGTGCCAGCAGTTACTCGTCGGACAGGAAAGGGACCCAGTACTTC; cdr3_aa: CASSYSSDRKGTQYF
j_call: TRBJ1-1; clone_size: -; d_call: -; v_call: TRBV21-1; cdr3_nt: TGTGCCAGCAGCAAAGGCAACAGGGAGGCACTGAAGCTTTTCTTT; cdr3_aa: CASSKGNREALKLFF
j_call: TRBJ1-3; clone_size: -; d_call: -; v_call: TRBV29-1; cdr3_nt: TGCAGCGTTGCGAATGAGGCTGGAAACACCATATATTTT; cdr3_aa: CSVANEAGNTIYF
j_call: TRBJ2-1; clone_size: -; d_call: TRBD2; v_call: TRBV7-2; cdr3_nt: TGTGCCAGCAGCATTTTAGCGGGGGCCTACAATGAGCAGTTCTTC; cdr3_aa: CASSILAGAYNEQFF
j_call: TRBJ2-3; clone_size: -; d_call: -; v_call: TRBV20-1; cdr3_nt: TGCAGTGCTAAGGATCCTTTCACAGATGCGCAGTATTTT; cdr3_aa: CSAKDPFTDAQYF
j_call: TRBJ1-4; clone_size: -; d_call: TRBD1; v_call: TRBV7-2; cdr3_nt: TGTGCCAGCAGTCGTAGGACAGGGGGCATTTCTGCAACTAATGAAAAACTGTTTTTT; cdr3_aa: CASSRRTGGISATNEKLFF
j_call: TRBJ2-6; clone_size: few; d_call: -; v_call: TRBV5-1; cdr3_nt: TGCGCCAGCAGCCGCGGTGATACTGGGGCCAACGTCCTGACTTTC; cdr3_aa: CASSRGDTGANVLTF
j_call: TRBJ1-2; clone_size: -; d_call: -; v_call: TRBV20-1; cdr3_nt: TGCAGTGCTAGAGATAGGCAGCTGAACTATGGCTACACCTTC; cdr3_aa: CSARDRQLNYGYTF